This passage covers 5 T cell receptor beta chains from one sample sequenced in a study of blood T cells in healthy people across ages. With a J-beta primer mix and a sample-barcoded 5' primer, a second PCR ran about 6 to 11 cycles. TCRdb re-called the 5' RACE reads with MiXCR, one entry per CDR3 protein. Seen here are fewer than 600,000 distinct CDR3 sequences, about 27% observed once, and the top ten hold roughly 3.5%. These sequences were also reported in another study, on T cells of mothers and their children.

The sample comprised blood. The receptors were gathered from a boy aged 2 to 10 in good health.

The chain combines TRBV29-1 with TRBJ1-5; tentative D call: TRBD1 (6 bases). The CDR3 totals 15 residues. Germline values: CDR1 SQVTM, CDR2 ANQGSEA. The ends were cut back, 4 bases at V and 4 bases at J, with 17 bases in the middle. CDR3 region: CSVVERDTGNQPQHF. CDR3 DNA: TGCAGCGTTGTTGAAAGGGATACAGGGAATCAGCCCCAGCATTTT.

V gene TRBV29-1 combines with J gene TRBJ1-5; TRBD1 agrees at 7 bases. CDR1 is SQVTM, CDR2 ANQGSEA, per germline. The V gene end was trimmed by 3 bases and the J gene end by 2 bases; junction bases not matched to a gene: 7. The CDR3 is made up of 15 amino acids. This CDR3 is CSVEVAGGGNQPQHF. For the CDR3, the DNA is TGCAGCGTTGAGGTGGCAGGGGGAGGCAATCAGCCCCAGCATTTT.

This clonotype came up a few times. The chain uses TRBV7-8 and TRBJ2-5, with 7 bases aligning to TRBD1. V gave up 1 base and J gave up 2 bases; unmatched junction bases: 4. The CDR3 extends over 15 amino acids. Germline CDR1 and CDR2: SGHVS and FQNEAQ. The CDR3, as DNA: TGTGCCAGCAGCTTAGGGTCGGGACAGCAAGAGACCCAGTACTTC. This gives the protein CASSLGSGQQETQYF.

On this clonotype: The junction and the germline gene differ at one end; a read error may be behind it. The chain has TRBV15 and TRBJ2-7, with D perhaps TRBD2 (5 bases). The germline V gene encodes CDR1 LNHNV and CDR2 YYDKDF (reference sequence). The CDR3 is 14 residues long. For the CDR3, the DNA is TGTGCCACTAGCAGAGTTACGGGAAACTACGAGCAGTACTTC. Its protein product is CATSRVTGNYEQYF.

This clonotype was observed at least ten times. In DNA form, the CDR3 reads TGTGCCAGCAGCTTTCAAGTAGCGGATGAGCAGTTCTTC. This translates into CASSFQVADEQFF. This rearrangement joins TRBV7-8 to TRBJ2-1; weak D call: TRBD2 (6 bases). Per the germline V gene, CDR1 is SGHVS and CDR2 is FQNEAQ. CDR3 length: 13 residues. Deletions cut 3 bases from V and 8 bases from J, with 11 bases between. The complete variable domain, with remaining parts taken from reference TRBV7-8 and TRBJ2-1, reads GAGVSQSPRYKVAKRGQDVALRCDPISGHVSLFWYQQALGQGPEFLTYFQNEAQLDKSGLPSDRFFAERPEGSVSTLKIQRTQQEDSAVYLCASSFQVADEQFFGPGTRLTVL.